This T cell receptor (beta chain) appears in the sequencing data of a study of blood T cell repertoires in COVID-19. Study details: Whether acute or convalescent, the COVID-19 samples came from the United States, Italy and Spain. Sources were T cells, B-cell-depleted T cells, or PBMCs; the material itself was cDNA or gDNA.

Original processing methods: Estimation of nucleated cell counts was performed using reference gene primer amplification. Only in-frame clones appear in the TCRdb table, and some are missing; sequencing was by immunoSEQ multiplex PCR. V, J and clone size are those of that table, while D and trimming were read from the DNA. The sample has roughly 170,000 clones; approximately 84% are singletons. Material for sequencing was peripheral blood. The sequence derives from a man in his forties who had recovered from COVID-19.

The DNA for the CDR3 is TGTGCCAGCAGGGGCGGGAGCGACGGTGGCATTCAGTACTTC. It yields the protein CASRGGSDGGIQYF. The chain is built from TRBV6-4 and TRBJ2-4; the match to TRBD2 covers 7 bases. The V gene's germline CDR1 is MRHNA and CDR2 SNTAGT. The CDR3 spans 14 residues. V shed 6 bases and J 9 bases; nucleotides not matched to a gene: 11.